This TCR beta chain emerged from a study of cytomegalovirus exposure and HLA in healthy donors. Study at large: Counted in an early data release were tens of millions of unique TCRs from HLA-typed donors.

Findings and limits, study-wide: In a later analysis, HLA-associated beta chains showed higher expansion and lower generation probabilities than comparable chains.

J gave up 2 bases and V 7 bases, and 4 bases lay outside the gene matches. The CDR3 loop spans 13 amino acids. Germline-derived CDR1 and CDR2 are MNHEY and SVGAGI. The PCR used 60 Vbeta and 13 Jbeta primers. Using immunoSEQ multiplex PCR, the repertoire was profiled, and TCRdb retains in-frame clones only, with some absent. The top ten hold about 1% of the sample, which has more than 100,000 clones, 75% to 80% seen once. In its sample, this clone was seen once. What it binds is not known. Material: PBMCs. This clonotype was sampled from a male donor in good health and CMV-seronegative. The chain is built from TRBV6-5 and TRBJ1-2; TRBD1 agrees at 7 bases. As DNA, the CDR3 is TGTGCCAGCAATCGACAGGGCAACTATGGCTACACCTTC. This sequence encodes CASNRQGNYGYTF.